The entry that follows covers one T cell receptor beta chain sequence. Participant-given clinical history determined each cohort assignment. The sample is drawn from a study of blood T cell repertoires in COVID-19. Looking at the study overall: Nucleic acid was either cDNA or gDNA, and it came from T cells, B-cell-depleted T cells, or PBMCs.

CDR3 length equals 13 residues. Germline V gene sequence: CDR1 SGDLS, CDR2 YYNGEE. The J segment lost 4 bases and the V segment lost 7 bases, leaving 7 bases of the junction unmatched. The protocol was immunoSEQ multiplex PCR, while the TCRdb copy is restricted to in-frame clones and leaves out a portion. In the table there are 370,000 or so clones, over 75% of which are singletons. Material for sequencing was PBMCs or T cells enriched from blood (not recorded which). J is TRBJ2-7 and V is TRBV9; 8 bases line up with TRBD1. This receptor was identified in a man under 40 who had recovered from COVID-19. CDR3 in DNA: TGTGCCAGCGGGACAGGCCTGACTTACGAGCAGTACTTC. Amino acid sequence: CASGTGLTYEQYF. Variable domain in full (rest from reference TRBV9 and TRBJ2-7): DSGVTQTPKHLITATGQRVTLRCSPRSGDLSVYWYQQSLDQGLQFLIQYYNGEERAKGNILERFSAQQFPDLHSELNLSSLELGDSALYFCASGTGLTYEQYFGPGTRLTVT.